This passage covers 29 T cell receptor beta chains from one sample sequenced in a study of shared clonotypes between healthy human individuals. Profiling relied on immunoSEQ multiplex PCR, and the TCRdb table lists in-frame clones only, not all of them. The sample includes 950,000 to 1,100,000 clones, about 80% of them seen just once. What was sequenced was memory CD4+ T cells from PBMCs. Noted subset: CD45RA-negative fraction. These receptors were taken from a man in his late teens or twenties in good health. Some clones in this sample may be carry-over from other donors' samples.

Here the CDR3 DNA reads TGTGCCAGCAGCCAGCCCCGTCCAGGGTCTGGTGGAAACACCATATATTTT. It translates to CASSQPRPGSGGNTIYF. The rearrangement joins TRBV14 to TRBJ1-3, with a possible D match to TRBD1 (5 bases). The length of the CDR3 is 17 residues. The ends were cut back, 3 bases at V and 3 bases at J, with 18 bases in the middle. Germline values: CDR1 SGHDN, CDR2 FVKESK.

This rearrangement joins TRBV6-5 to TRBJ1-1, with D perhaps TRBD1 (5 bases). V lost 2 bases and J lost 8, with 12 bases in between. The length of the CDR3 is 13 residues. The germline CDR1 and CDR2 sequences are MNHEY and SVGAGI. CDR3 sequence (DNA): TGTGCCAGCAGTTACGCGGGACTGATCGAAGCTTTCTTT. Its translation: CASSYAGLIEAFF.

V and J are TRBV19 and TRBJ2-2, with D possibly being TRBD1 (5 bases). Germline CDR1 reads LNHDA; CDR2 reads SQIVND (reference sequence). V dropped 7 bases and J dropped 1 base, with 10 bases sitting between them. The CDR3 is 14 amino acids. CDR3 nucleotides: TGTGCCAGTAAGAAGGGGTGGAACACCGGGGAGCTGTTTTTT. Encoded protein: CASKKGWNTGELFF.

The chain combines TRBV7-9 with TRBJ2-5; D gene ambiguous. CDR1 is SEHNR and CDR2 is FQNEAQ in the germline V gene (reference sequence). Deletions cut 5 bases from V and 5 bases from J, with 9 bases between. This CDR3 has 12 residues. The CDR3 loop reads CASSPIAETQYF. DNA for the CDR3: TGTGCCAGCAGCCCTATAGCCGAGACCCAGTACTTC.

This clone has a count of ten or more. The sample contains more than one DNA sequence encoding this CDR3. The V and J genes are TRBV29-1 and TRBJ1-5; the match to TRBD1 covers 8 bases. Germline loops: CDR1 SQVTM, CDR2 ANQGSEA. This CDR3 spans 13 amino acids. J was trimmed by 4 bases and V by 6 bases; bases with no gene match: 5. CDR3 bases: TGCAGCGTCGGACAGGGTAATAATCAGCCCCAGCATTTT. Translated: CSVGQGNNQPQHF.

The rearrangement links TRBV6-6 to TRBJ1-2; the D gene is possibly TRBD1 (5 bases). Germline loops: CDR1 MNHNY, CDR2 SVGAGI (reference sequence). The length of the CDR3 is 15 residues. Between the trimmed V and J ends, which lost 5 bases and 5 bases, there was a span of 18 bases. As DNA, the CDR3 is TGTGCCAGCAGTAACCGCAGGGAAGTGAGGTATGGCTACACCTTC. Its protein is CASSNRREVRYGYTF.

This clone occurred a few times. The CDR3 loop is CATTVTNRLYEQYF. DNA of the CDR3: TGTGCCACCACGGTGACAAACCGCCTCTACGAGCAGTACTTC. This chain links TRBV5-8 with TRBJ2-7, with D uncertain. Germline CDR1 and CDR2: SGHTS and YDEGEE. The V and J ends lost 9 bases and 3 bases respectively, with 19 bases between them. CDR3 length: 14 residues.

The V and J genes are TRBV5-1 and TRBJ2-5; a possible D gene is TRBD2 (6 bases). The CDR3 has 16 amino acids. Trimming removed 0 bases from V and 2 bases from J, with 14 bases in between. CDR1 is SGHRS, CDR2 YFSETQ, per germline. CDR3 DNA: TGCGCCAGCAGCTTGGGGGGCGGGATCGGGCAAGAGACCCAGTACTTC. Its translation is CASSLGGGIGQETQYF.

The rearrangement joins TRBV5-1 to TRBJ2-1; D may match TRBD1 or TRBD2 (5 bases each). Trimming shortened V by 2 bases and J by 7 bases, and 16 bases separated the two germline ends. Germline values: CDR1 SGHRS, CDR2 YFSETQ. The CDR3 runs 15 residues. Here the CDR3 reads CASSLADDRGNEQFF. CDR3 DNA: TGCGCCAGCAGCTTAGCGGACGATAGGGGTAATGAGCAGTTCTTC.

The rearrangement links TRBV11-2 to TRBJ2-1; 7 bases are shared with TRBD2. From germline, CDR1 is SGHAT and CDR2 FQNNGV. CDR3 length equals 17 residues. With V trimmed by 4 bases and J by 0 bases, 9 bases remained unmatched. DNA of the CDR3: TGTGCCAGCAGCTCTCCCCCTGGCGGGAGCTCCTACAATGAGCAGTTCTTC. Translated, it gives CASSSPPGGSSYNEQFF.

The CDR3 sequence is CASSKRLAGKSDAQYF. The CDR3 region has the DNA TGTGCCAGCAGTAAAAGACTAGCAGGGAAGTCCGATGCGCAGTATTTT. V gene TRBV2 combines with J gene TRBJ2-3, with TRBD2 identical over 7 bases. Trimming at V came to 5 bases and at J to 10 bases, leaving 18 bases not matched to a gene. The CDR3 is 16 residues long. The germline CDR1 and CDR2 sequences are SNHLY and FYNNEI.

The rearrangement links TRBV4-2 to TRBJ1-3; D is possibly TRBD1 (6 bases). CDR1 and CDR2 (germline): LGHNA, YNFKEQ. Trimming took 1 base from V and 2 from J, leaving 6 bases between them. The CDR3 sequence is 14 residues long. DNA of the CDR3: TGTGCCAGCAGCCAAGGGGGGCCTGGAAACACCATATATTTT. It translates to CASSQGGPGNTIYF.

The CDR3 reads CASSLGRGTNTGELFF. CDR3 sequence (DNA): TGTGCCAGCAGCTTAGGGCGGGGTACGAACACCGGGGAGCTGTTTTTT. The chain employs TRBV7-9 and TRBJ2-2, with a tentative D call TRBD2 (6 bases). Germline lookup yields CDR1 SEHNR and CDR2 FQNEAQ (reference sequence). CDR3 length: 16 amino acids. V lost 1 base and J lost 0, with 9 bases in between.

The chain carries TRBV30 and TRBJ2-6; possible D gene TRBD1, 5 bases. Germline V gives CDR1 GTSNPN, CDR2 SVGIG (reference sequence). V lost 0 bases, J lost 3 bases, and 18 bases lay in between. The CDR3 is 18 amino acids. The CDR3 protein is CAWSVGHGVFDGANVLTF. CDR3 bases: TGTGCCTGGAGTGTAGGACATGGAGTTTTTGATGGGGCCAACGTCCTGACTTTC.

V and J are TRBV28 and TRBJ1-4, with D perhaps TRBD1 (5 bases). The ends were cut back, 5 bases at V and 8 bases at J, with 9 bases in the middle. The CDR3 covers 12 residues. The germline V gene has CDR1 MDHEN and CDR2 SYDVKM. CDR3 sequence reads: CASSPRTEKLFF. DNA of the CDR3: TGTGCCAGCAGTCCCCGGACAGAAAAACTGTTTTTT. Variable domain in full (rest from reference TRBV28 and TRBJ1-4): DVKVTQSSRYLVKRTGEKVFLECVQDMDHENMFWYRQDPGLGLRLIYFSYDVKMKEKGDIPEGYSVSREKKERFSLILESASTNQTSMYLCASSPRTEKLFFGSGTQLSVL.

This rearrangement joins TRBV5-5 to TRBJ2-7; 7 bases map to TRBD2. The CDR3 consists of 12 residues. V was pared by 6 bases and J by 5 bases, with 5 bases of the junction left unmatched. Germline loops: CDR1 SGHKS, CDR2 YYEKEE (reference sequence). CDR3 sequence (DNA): TGTGCCAGCAACCGGGGGGATCACGAGCAGTACTTC. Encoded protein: CASNRGDHEQYF.

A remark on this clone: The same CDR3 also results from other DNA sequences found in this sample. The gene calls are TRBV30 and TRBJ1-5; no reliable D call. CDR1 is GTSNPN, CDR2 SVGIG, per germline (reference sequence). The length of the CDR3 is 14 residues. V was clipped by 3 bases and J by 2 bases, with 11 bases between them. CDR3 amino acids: CAWSGDRGNQPQHF. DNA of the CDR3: TGTGCCTGGAGCGGAGACCGGGGCAATCAGCCCCAGCATTTT.

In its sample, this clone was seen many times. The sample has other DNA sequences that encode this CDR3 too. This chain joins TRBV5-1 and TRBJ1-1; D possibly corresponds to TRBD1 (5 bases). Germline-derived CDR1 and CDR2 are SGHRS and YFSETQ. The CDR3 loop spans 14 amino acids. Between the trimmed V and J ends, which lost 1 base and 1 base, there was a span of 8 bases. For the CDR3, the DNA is TGCGCCAGCAGCTTGAGACAGCAGAACACTGAAGCTTTCTTT. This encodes CASSLRQQNTEAFF.

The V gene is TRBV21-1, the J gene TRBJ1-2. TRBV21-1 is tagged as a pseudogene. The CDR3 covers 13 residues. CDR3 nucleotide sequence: TGTGCCAGCAGCAAGGGAGGTCGGTATGGCTACACCTTC. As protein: CASSKGGRYGYTF.

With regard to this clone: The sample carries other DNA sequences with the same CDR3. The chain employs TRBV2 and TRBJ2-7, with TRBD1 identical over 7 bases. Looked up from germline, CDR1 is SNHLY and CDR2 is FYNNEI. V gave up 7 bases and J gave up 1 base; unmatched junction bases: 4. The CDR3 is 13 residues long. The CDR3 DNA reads TGTGCCAGCACCCGGGACAGATCCTACGAGCAGTACTTC. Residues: CASTRDRSYEQYF.

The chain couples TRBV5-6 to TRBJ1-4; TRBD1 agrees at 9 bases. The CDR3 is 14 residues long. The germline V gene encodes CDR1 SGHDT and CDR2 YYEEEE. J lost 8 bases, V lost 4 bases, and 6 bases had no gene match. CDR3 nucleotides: TGTGCCAGCAGCCGACAGGGGGGAAGGGAAAAACTGTTTTTT. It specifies CASSRQGGREKLFF. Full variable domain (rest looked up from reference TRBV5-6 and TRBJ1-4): DAGVTQSPTHLIKTRGQQVTLRCSPKSGHDTVSWYQQALGQGPQFIFQYYEEEERQRGNFPDRFSGHQFPNYSSELNVNALLLGDSALYLCASSRQGGREKLFFGSGTQLSVL.

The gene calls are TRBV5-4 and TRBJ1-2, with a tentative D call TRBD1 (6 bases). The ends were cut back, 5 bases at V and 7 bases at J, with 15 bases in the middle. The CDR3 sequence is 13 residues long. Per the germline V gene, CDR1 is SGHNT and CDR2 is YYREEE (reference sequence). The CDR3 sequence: CASRKTGFTGYTF. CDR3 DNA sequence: TGTGCCAGCAGAAAAACAGGGTTCACTGGCTACACCTTC.

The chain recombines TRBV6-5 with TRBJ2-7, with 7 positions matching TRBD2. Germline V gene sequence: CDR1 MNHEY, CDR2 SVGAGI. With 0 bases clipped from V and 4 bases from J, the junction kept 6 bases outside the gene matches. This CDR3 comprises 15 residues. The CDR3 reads CASSYSGLAVYEQYF. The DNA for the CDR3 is TGTGCCAGCAGTTACTCGGGGCTAGCGGTATACGAGCAGTACTTC.

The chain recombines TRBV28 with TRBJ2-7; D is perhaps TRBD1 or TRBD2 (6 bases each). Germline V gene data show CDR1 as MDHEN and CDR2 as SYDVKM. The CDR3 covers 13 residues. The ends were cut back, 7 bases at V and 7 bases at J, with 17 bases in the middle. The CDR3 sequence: CASTLGGQLEQYF. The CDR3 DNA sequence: TGTGCCAGCACCCTTGGGGGGCAGTTAGAGCAGTACTTC.

As DNA, the CDR3 is TGTGCCAGCAGCAGGGGTGTCACTGAAGCTTTCTTT. Residues: CASSRGVTEAFF. The chain is built from TRBV2 and TRBJ1-1; tentatively, D is TRBD1 (6 bases). Germline CDR1 reads SNHLY; CDR2 reads FYNNEI. Trimming took 6 bases from V and 4 from J, leaving 9 bases between them. The CDR3 has 12 amino acids.

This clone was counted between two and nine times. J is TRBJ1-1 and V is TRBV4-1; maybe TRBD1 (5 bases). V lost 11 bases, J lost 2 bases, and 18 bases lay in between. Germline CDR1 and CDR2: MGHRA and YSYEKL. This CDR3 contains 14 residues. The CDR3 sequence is CACRGVTVNTEAFF. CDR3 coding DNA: TGCGCCTGTAGGGGAGTAACAGTTAACACTGAAGCTTTCTTT.

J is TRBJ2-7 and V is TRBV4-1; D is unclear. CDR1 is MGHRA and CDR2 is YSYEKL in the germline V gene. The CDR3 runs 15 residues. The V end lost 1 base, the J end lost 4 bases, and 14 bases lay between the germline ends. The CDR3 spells CASSQGPTSPYEQYF. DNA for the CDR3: TGCGCCAGCAGCCAAGGACCCACCTCCCCGTACGAGCAGTACTTC.

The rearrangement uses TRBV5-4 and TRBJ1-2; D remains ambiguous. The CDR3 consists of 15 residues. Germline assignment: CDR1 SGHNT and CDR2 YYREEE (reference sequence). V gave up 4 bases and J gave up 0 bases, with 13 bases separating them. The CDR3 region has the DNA TGTGCCAGCAGCGCCCGGAGACAAACTAACTATGGCTACACCTTC. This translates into CASSARRQTNYGYTF.

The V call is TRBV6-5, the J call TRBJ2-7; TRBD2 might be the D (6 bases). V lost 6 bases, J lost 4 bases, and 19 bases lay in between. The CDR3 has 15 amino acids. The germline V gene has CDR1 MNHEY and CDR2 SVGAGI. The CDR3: CASSTLRRGIYEQYF. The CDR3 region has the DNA TGTGCCAGCAGCACCCTCCGGAGGGGTATTTACGAGCAGTACTTC.